This TCR beta chain was observed in a study of identical twins. In TCRdb, the 5' RACE reads were re-called with MiXCR into one record per CDR3 protein. The repertoire includes roughly 690,000 distinct CDR3 sequences, around 20% of them detected once, and approximately 4.3% sits in the top ten. The CDR3 covers 16 residues. The junction had 14 bases not matched to a gene; V was cut back by 5 bases and J by 5 bases. CDR1 SEHNR and CDR2 FQNEAQ come from the germline V gene (reference sequence). This same sample was also taken into another study, of T cells expressing NK-cell markers.

This chain joins TRBV7-9 and TRBJ2-5; TRBD2 matches 7 bases. The specimen sequenced was PBMCs. The clonotype originates from a woman younger than 35 in good health. CDR3 sequence reads: CASSQTKSTSYETQYF. The CDR3 nucleotides read TGTGCCAGCAGCCAAACGAAATCGACTAGCTACGAGACCCAGTACTTC.